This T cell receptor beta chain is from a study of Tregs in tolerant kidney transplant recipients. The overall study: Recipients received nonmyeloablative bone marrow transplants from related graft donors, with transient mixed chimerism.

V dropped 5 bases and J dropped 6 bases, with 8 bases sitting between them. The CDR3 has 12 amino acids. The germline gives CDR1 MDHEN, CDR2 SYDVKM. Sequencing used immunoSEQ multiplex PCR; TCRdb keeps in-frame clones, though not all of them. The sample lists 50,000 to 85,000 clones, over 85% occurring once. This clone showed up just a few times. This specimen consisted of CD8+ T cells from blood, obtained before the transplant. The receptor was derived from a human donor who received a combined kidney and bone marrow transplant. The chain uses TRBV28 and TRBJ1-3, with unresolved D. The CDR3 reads CASSPQSNTIYF. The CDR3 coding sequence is TGTGCCAGCAGTCCCCAGTCAAACACCATATATTTT.